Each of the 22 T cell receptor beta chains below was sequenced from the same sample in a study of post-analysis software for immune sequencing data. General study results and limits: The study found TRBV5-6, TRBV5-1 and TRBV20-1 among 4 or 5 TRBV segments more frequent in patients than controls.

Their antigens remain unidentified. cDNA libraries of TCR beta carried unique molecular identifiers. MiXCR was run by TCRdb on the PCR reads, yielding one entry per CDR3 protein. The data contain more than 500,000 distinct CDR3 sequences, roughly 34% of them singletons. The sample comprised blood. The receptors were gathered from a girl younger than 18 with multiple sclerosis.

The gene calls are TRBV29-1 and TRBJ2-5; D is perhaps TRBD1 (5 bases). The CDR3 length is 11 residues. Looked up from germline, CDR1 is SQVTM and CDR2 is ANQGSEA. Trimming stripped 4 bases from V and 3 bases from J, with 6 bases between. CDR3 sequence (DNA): TGCAGCGTTGCCAGGGAAGAGACCCAGTACTTC. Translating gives CSVAREETQYF.

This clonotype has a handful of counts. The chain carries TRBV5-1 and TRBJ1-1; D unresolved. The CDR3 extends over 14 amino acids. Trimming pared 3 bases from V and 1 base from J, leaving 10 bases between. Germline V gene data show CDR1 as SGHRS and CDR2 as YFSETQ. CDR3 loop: CASSSEVGNTEAFF. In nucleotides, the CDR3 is TGCGCCAGCAGCTCCGAAGTAGGGAACACTGAAGCTTTCTTT.

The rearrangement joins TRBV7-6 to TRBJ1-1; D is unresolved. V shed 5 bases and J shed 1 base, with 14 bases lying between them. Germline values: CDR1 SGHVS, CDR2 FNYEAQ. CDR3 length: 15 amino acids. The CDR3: CASSPRPGQNTEAFF. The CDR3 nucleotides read TGTGCCAGCAGCCCCCGCCCTGGCCAGAACACTGAAGCTTTCTTT.

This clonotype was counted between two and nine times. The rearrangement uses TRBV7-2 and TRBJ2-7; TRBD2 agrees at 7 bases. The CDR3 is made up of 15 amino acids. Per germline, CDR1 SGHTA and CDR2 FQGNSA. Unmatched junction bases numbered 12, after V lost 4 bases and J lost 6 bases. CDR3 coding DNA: TGTGCCAGCAGCTCCAACCCGGGACTACTGGGCGAGCAGTACTTC. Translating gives CASSSNPGLLGEQYF.

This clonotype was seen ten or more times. The CDR3 loop is CASSPDDRASSYEQYF. CDR3 nucleotides: TGTGCCAGCAGCCCAGACGACAGGGCATCCTCCTACGAGCAGTACTTC. The rearrangement links TRBV6-6 to TRBJ2-7; 7 bases are shared with TRBD1. V dropped 6 bases and J dropped 0; count of bases not matched to a gene: 11. Per the germline V gene, CDR1 is MNHNY and CDR2 is SVGAGI (reference sequence). The CDR3 is 16 amino acids.

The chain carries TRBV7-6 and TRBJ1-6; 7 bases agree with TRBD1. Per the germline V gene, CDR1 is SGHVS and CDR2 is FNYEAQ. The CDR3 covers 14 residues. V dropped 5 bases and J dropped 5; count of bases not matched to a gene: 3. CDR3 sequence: CASSTGVNNSPLHF. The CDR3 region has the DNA TGTGCCAGCAGCACAGGGGTTAATAATTCACCCCTCCACTTT. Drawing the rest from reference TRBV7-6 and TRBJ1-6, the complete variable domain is GAGVSQSPRYKVTKRGQDVALRCDPISGHVSLYWYRQALGQGPEFLTYFNYEAQQDKSGLPNDRFSAERPEGSISTLTIQRTEQRDSAMYRCASSTGVNNSPLHFGNGTRLTVT.

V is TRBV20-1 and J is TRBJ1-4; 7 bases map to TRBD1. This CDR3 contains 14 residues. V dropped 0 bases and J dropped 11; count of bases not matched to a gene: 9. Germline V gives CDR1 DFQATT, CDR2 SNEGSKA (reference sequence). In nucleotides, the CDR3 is TGCAGTGCTAGAGAACAGGGGCGTTCAGATAAACTGTTTTTT. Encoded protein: CSAREQGRSDKLFF.

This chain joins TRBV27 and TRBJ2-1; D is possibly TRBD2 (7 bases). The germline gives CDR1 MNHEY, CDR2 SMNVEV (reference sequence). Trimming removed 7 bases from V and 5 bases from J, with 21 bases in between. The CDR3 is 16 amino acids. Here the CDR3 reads CASTGGGSRIHNEQFF. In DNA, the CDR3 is TGTGCCAGCACGGGCGGGGGCTCAAGGATCCACAATGAGCAGTTCTTC.

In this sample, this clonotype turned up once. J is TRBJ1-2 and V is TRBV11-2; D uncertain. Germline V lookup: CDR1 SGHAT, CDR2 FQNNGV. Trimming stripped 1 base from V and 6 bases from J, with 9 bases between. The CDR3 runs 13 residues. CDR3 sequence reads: CASSLARTHGYTF. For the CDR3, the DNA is TGTGCCAGCAGCTTAGCGAGGACCCATGGCTACACCTTC.

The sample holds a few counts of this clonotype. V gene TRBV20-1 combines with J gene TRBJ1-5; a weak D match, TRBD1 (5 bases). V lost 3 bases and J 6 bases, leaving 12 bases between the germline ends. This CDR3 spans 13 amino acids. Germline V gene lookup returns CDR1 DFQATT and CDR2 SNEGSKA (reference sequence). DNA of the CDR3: TGCAGTGCTAGGGGGGGGGTGGGTCAGCCCCAGCATTTT. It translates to CSARGGVGQPQHF.

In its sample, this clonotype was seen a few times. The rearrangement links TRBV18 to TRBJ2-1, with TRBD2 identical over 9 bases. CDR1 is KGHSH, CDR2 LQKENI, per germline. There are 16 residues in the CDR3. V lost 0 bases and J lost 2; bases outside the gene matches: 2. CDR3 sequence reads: CASSPPRGGAYNEQFF. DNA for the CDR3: TGTGCCAGCTCACCACCGCGGGGGGGGGCCTACAATGAGCAGTTCTTC.

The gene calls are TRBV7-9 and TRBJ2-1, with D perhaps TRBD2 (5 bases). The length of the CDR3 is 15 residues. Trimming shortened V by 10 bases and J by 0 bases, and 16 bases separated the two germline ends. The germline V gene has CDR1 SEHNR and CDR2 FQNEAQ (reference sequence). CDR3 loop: CAIPSRYSSYNEQFF. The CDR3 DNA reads TGTGCCATTCCTAGCCGTTACAGCTCCTACAATGAGCAGTTCTTC.

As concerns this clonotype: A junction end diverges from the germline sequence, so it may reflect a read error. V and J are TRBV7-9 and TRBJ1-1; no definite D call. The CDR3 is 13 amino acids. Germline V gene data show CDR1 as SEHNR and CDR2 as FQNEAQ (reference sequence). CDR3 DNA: TGTGCCAGCAGCCACCCGGGCCCCACTGAAGCTTTGTTT. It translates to CASSHPGPTEALF.

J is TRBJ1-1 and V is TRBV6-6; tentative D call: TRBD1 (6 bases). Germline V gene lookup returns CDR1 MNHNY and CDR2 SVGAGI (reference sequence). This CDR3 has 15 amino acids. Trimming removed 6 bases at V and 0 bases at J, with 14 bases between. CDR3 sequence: CASSSRTAMNTEAFF. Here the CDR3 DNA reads TGTGCCAGCAGCTCTCGGACAGCCATGAACACTGAAGCTTTCTTT.

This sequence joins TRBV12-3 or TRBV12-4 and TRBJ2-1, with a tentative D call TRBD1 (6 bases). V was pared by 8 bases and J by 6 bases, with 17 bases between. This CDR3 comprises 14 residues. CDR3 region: CASLRAGVLNEQFF. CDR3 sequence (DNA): TGTGCCAGCTTGAGGGCAGGGGTCCTCAATGAGCAGTTCTTC.

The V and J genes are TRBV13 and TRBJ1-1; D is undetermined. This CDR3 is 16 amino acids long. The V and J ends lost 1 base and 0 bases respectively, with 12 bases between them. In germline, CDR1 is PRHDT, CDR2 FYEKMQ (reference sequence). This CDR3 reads CASSLAGRPLNTEAFF. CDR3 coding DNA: TGTGCCAGCAGCTTAGCCGGGCGGCCATTGAACACTGAAGCTTTCTTT.

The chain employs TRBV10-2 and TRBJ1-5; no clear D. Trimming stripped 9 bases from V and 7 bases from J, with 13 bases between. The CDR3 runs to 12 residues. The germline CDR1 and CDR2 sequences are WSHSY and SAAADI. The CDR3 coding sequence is TGCGCCAGGGGTCCGGGGAACCAGCCCCAGCATTTT. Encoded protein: CARGPGNQPQHF.

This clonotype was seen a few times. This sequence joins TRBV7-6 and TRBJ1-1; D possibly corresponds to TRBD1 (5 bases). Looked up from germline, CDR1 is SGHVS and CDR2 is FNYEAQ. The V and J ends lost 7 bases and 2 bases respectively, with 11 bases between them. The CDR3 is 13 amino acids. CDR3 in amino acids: CASTPGGNTEAFF. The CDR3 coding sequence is TGTGCCAGCACCCCGGGGGGAAACACTGAAGCTTTCTTT.

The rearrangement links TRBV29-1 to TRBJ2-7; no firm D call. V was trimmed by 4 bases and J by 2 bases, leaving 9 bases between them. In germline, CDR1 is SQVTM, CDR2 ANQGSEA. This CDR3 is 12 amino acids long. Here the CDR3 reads CSVVRSTYEQYF. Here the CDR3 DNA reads TGCAGCGTTGTACGGTCTACCTACGAGCAGTACTTC.

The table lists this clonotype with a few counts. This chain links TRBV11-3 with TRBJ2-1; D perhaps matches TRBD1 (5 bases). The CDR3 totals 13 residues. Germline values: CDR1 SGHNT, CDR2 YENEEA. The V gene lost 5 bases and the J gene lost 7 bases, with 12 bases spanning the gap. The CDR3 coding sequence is TGTGCCAGCAGCCCTCCTCAGGGAAATGAGCAGTTCTTC. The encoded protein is CASSPPQGNEQFF.

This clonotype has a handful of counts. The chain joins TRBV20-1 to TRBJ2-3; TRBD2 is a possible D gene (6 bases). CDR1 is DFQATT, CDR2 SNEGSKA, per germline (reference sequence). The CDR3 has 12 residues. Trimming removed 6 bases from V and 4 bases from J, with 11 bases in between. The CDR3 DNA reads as TGCAGTGCCGCAACGGGGGCAGATACGCAGTATTTT. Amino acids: CSAATGADTQYF.

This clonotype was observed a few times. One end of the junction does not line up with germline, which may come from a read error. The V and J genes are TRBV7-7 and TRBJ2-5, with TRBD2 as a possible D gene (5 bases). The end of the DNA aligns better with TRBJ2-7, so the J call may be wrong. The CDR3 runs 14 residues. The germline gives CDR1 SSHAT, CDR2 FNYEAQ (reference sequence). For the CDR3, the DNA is TGTGCTAGCAGCTTAGCGTTAGAAGGGTTCGAGCAGTACTTC. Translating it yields CASSLALEGFEQYF.